This TCR beta chain was observed in a study of T-cell memory formation after mild COVID-19. Regarding the study as a whole: CD4+ contracting clones were mainly CM and EM; CD8+ ones, EMRA.

On this clonotype itself: The antigen is unknown.

5'RACE primed at constant segments yielded TCR alpha and TCR beta cDNA libraries bearing sample barcodes and UMIs. TCRdb redid the calling of the 5' RACE reads with MiXCR, one entry per CDR3 protein. This repertoire shows under 450,000 distinct CDR3 sequences, 23% found once; its top ten account for about 12%. The material sequenced was PBMCs or a T cell subset sorted from them (not recorded which). This receptor was identified in an adult woman who had mild COVID-19 (a few samples of this study predate the infection). Cell type and time point are not known.

The DNA of the CDR3 is TGCAGTCCACCCCAGACTAGCGGGGGGGCCGCGGCGGGGAAACAGTTCTTC. This gives the protein CSPPQTSGGAAAGKQFF. This chain joins TRBV20-1 and TRBJ2-1, with 14 bases fitting TRBD2. With V trimmed by 8 bases and J by 13 bases, 22 bases remained unmatched. Germline lookup yields CDR1 DFQATT and CDR2 SNEGSKA (reference sequence). This CDR3 comprises 17 residues.